These T cell receptor beta chains were read from a single sample in a study of a mutant IDH1 vaccine in newly diagnosed glioma. Assay: immunoSEQ multiplex PCR; the TCRdb copy retains only in-frame clones and omits some. The sample has roughly 39,000 clones, more than 75% seen once. Antigens for these TCRs are unknown. The source was PBMCs, collected from a glioma patient whose treatment included an IDH1 peptide vaccine. The receptors here all came from a man in his forties with glioma. Each CDR3 is given with its conserved first and last residue. Each record gives: D gene, V gene, J gene, clone size, CDR3 DNA, CDR3 protein. A D gene is named only where the DNA matches it firmly. Clone size is shown for a subset of rows, as once, few, many or a class of expanded clone.

d_call: TRBD1
v_call: TRBV6-6
j_call: TRBJ2-1
clone_size: NA
cdr3_nt: TGTGCCAGCAGTTACGCCGGGACAGGAGACAATGAGCAGTTCTTC
cdr3_aa: CASSYAGTGDNEQFF

d_call: NA
v_call: TRBV6-5
j_call: TRBJ2-7
clone_size: NA
cdr3_nt: TGTGCCAGCAGTTACACCAGCCCGGCCTACGAGCAGTACTTC
cdr3_aa: CASSYTSPAYEQYF

d_call: TRBD2
v_call: TRBV2
j_call: TRBJ2-5
clone_size: NA
cdr3_nt: TGTGCCAGCAGTGAAGCACCGGGGACTAGCGAGACCCAGTACTTC
cdr3_aa: CASSEAPGTSETQYF

d_call: TRBD2
v_call: TRBV9
j_call: TRBJ2-5
clone_size: once
cdr3_nt: TGTGCCAGCAGCCCAAACCTACTAGCGGGGGCGGGCGAGACCCAGTACTTC
cdr3_aa: CASSPNLLAGAGETQYF

d_call: TRBD1
v_call: TRBV9
j_call: TRBJ2-2
clone_size: NA
cdr3_nt: TGTGCCAGCAGCGTAGGGGACAGGGGGTACACCGGGGAGCTGTTTTTT
cdr3_aa: CASSVGDRGYTGELFF

d_call: TRBD1
v_call: TRBV7-9
j_call: TRBJ2-2
clone_size: NA
cdr3_nt: TGTGCCAGCAGCTTCTCCGGGACAGCGAACACCGGGGAGCTGTTTTTT
cdr3_aa: CASSFSGTANTGELFF

d_call: NA
v_call: TRBV29-1
j_call: TRBJ2-3
clone_size: NA
cdr3_nt: TGCAGCGTTGGCCCGGGGACGGGCACAGATACGCAGTATTTT
cdr3_aa: CSVGPGTGTDTQYF

d_call: NA
v_call: TRBV7-2
j_call: TRBJ2-5
clone_size: NA
cdr3_nt: TGTGCCAGCTCCCTTATGACTACCGGGGAGACCCAGTACTTC
cdr3_aa: CASSLMTTGETQYF

d_call: TRBD1
v_call: TRBV18
j_call: TRBJ1-1
clone_size: NA
cdr3_nt: TGTGCCAGCTCCCTAGGGACAGGGAACACTGAAGCTTTCTTT
cdr3_aa: CASSLGTGNTEAFF

d_call: NA
v_call: TRBV6-1
j_call: TRBJ1-2
clone_size: NA
cdr3_nt: TGTGCCAGCAAGTCCCAGGCTAACTATGGCTACACCTTC
cdr3_aa: CASKSQANYGYTF

d_call: TRBD1
v_call: TRBV6-5
j_call: TRBJ1-3
clone_size: NA
cdr3_nt: TGTGCCAGCAGTTCTTACAGGGGCTCTGGAAACACCATATATTTT
cdr3_aa: CASSSYRGSGNTIYF

d_call: NA
v_call: TRBV5-4
j_call: TRBJ1-2
clone_size: NA
cdr3_nt: TGTGCCAGCAGCTTCGACAGCTATGGCTACACCTTC
cdr3_aa: CASSFDSYGYTF

d_call: NA
v_call: TRBV6-5
j_call: TRBJ1-2
clone_size: NA
cdr3_nt: TGTGCCTGTTTTCTGGGGGGTTGGGGCTACACCTTC
cdr3_aa: CACFLGGWGYTF

d_call: NA
v_call: TRBV29-1
j_call: TRBJ1-1
clone_size: NA
cdr3_nt: TGCAGCGCTAATAGTGGTGGACACATGAACACTGAAGCTTTCTTT
cdr3_aa: CSANSGGHMNTEAFF